This T cell receptor (beta chain) was recorded in a study of T cells after yellow fever vaccination. Regarding the study as a whole: Although the secondary response was weaker, it peaked faster, at day 5 versus 15. The study noted that FACS-sorted repertoires could contain abundant clonotypes contaminating from the bulk population.

In making TCR cDNA, 5'RACE template switching added a universal primer site and UMIs to it. TCRdb reprocessed the 5' RACE reads with MiXCR, giving one entry per CDR3 protein. This sample has about 50,000 distinct CDR3 sequences, with 4.5% to 6% found just once. V shed 1 base and J shed 5 bases, with 10 bases lying between them. CDR1 and CDR2 from the germline V gene are LGHNA and YNFKEQ. CDR3 size: 14 residues. Ten or more counts support this clonotype. The material was PBMCs, either bulk or a sorted T-cell subset (CD4+, CD8+, memory, or dextramer-sorted; not recorded which), obtained on the day of the yellow fever booster vaccination. The chain combines TRBV4-2 with TRBJ2-3, with a possible D match to TRBD2 (5 bases). The clonotype was recovered from a man aged 18 to 30 who received the YFV17D yellow fever vaccine. The CDR3 sequence: CASSQGSRGDTQYF. In nucleotides, the CDR3 is TGTGCCAGCAGCCAAGGAAGCCGGGGAGATACGCAGTATTTT.